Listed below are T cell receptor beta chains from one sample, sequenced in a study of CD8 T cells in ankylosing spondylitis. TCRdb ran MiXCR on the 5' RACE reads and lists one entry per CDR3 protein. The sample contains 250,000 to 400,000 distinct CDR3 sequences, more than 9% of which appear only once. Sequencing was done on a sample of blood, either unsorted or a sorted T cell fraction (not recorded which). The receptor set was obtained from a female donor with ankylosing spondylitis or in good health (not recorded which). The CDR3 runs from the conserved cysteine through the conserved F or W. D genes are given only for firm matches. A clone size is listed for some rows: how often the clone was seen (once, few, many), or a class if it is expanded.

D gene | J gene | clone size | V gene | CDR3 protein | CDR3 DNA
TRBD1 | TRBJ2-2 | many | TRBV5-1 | CASSLRQGEAGELFF | TGCGCCAGCAGCTTACGACAGGGGGAAGCCGGGGAGCTGTTTTTT
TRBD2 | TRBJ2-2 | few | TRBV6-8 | CASSYFNRPGLAESIFDTGELFF | TGTGCCAGCAGTTACTTTAATCGACCGGGACTAGCGGAGTCTATTTTTGACACCGGGGAGCTGTTTTTT
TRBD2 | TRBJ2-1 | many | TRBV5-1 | CASSLSGGASNEQFF | TGCGCCAGCAGCCTGAGCGGGGGGGCTTCCAATGAGCAGTTCTTC
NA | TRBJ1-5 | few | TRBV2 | CASSEGGLSNQPQHF | TGTGCCAGCAGTGAAGGGGGCTTGAGCAATCAGCCCCAGCATTTT
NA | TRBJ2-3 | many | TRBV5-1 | CASRWRYTDTQYF | TGCGCCAGCCGATGGCGGTACACAGATACGCAGTATTTT
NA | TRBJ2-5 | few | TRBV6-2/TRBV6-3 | CASSYGGWTFDQETQYF | TGTGCCAGCAGTTACGGGGGGTGGACATTTGACCAAGAGACCCAGTACTTC
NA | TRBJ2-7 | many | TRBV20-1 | CSAPDGYEQYF | TGCAGTGCCCCGGACGGCTACGAGCAGTACTTC
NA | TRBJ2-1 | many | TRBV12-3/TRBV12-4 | CASSLVTSSYNEQFF | TGTGCCAGCAGTTTAGTCACTTCCTCCTACAATGAGCAGTTCTTC
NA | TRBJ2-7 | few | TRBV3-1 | CASSFLATEQYF | TGTGCCAGCAGCTTCCTAGCCACCGAGCAGTACTTC
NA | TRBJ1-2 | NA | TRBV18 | CASSPEDGPYGYTF | TGTGCCAGCTCACCAGAGGACGGACCATATGGCTACACCTTC
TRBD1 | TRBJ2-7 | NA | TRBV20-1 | CSARNAGTGLLSSYEQYF | TGCAGTGCTAGGAATGCCGGGACAGGGTTACTCTCAAGCTACGAGCAGTACTTC
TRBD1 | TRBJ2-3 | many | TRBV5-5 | CASSPRGITSTDTQYF | TGTGCCAGCAGCCCCAGGGGGATTACTAGCACAGATACGCAGTATTTT
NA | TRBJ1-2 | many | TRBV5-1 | CASSDITTGGYTF | TGCGCCAGCAGCGACATTACGACGGGGGGCTACACCTTC
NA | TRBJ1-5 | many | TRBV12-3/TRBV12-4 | CASSFSGAEQPQHF | TGTGCCAGCAGTTTTTCGGGGGCGGAACAGCCCCAGCATTTT
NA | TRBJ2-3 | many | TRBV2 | CASSLGRSTDTQYF | TGTGCCAGCAGTTTGGGCAGATCCACAGATACGCAGTATTTT
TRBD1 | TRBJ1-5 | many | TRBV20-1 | CSADRGNQPQHF | TGCAGTGCCGACAGGGGCAATCAGCCCCAGCATTTT
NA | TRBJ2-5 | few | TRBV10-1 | CASSEFRGETQYF | TGCGCCAGCAGTGAATTCAGAGGAGAGACCCAGTACTTC
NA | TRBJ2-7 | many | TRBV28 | CASRRAKSSYEQYF | TGTGCCAGCAGACGAGCGAAAAGCTCCTACGAGCAGTACTTC
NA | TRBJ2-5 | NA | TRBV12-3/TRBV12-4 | CASCLPGTPSETQYF | TGTGCCAGCTGCCTCCCGGGAACCCCATCGGAGACCCAGTACTTC
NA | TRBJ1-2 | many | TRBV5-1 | CASSHTRGGYGYTF | TGCGCCAGCAGCCACACCAGGGGAGGCTATGGCTACACCTTC
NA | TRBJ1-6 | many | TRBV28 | CASIRDYNSPLHF | TGTGCCAGCATTCGCGACTATAATTCACCCCTCCACTTT
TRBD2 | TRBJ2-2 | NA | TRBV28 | CASLSGRRTGELFF | TGTGCCAGTCTTAGCGGGAGGCGGACCGGGGAGCTGTTTTTT
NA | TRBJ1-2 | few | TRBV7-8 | CASSFPQGRSIANYGYTF | TGTGCCAGCAGCTTTCCTCAGGGGAGATCGATCGCTAACTATGGCTACACCTTC
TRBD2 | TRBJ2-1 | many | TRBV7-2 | CASSLPPRRGYNEQFF | TGTGCCAGCAGCTTACCACCGCGGCGGGGGTACAATGAGCAGTTCTTC
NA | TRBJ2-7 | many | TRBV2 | CASTSSGYEQYF | TGTGCCAGCACCTCATCAGGATACGAGCAGTACTTC
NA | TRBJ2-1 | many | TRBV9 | CASSPTAVSYNEQFF | TGTGCCAGCAGCCCAACCGCGGTCTCCTACAATGAGCAGTTCTTC
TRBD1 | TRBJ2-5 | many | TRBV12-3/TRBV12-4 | CASSKTTGRQETQYF | TGTGCCAGCAGTAAGACGACAGGGAGACAAGAGACCCAGTACTTC
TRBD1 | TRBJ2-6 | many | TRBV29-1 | CSVRTGTGYTGANVLTF | TGCAGCGTTCGGACCGGGACAGGGTATACTGGGGCCAACGTCCTGACTTTC
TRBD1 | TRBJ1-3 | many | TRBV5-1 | CASSGFPGQGWNTIYF | TGCGCCAGCAGCGGATTTCCGGGACAGGGATGGAACACCATATATTTT
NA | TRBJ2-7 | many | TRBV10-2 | CASSLVGVEQYF | TGCGCCAGCAGTTTAGTTGGGGTCGAGCAGTACTTC
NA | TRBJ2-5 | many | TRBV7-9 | CASSSRGLAVRETQYF | TGTGCCAGCAGCTCCCGGGGGCTAGCGGTTAGAGAGACCCAGTACTTC
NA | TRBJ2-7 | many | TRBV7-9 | CASSNKQTAIPSYEQYF | TGTGCCAGCAGCAACAAGCAGACAGCCATACCCTCCTACGAGCAGTACTTC
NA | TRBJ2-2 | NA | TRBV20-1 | CSANGAVPEWNTGELFF | TGCAGTGCCAATGGGGCGGTTCCCGAGTGGAACACCGGGGAGCTGTTTTTT
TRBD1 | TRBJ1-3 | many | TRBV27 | CASRTGVNSGNTIYF | TGTGCCAGCAGGACAGGGGTCAACTCTGGAAACACCATATATTTT
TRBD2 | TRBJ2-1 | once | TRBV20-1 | CSARGMSGRQTNEQFF | TGCAGTGCTAGAGGGATGAGCGGGAGACAAACCAATGAGCAGTTCTTC
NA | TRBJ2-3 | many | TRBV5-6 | CASSLIGQGFSADTQYF | TGTGCCAGCAGCTTGATCGGGCAGGGGTTCTCGGCAGATACGCAGTATTTT
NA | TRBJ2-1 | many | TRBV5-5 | CASSLWDPSYNEQFF | TGTGCCAGCAGCTTGTGGGACCCCTCCTACAATGAGCAGTTCTTC
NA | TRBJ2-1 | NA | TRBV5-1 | CASSLYAGALRDEQFF | TGCGCCAGCAGCTTGTACGCAGGGGCCTTAAGGGATGAGCAGTTCTTC
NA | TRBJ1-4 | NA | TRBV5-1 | CASSRKGLGSLDHNEKLFF | TGCGCCAGCAGCCGCAAGGGACTGGGCTCCCTCGACCATAATGAAAAACTGTTTTTT
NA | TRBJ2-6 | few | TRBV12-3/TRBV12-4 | CASSLGTGPSGANVLTF | TGTGCCAGCAGTTTGGGGACGGGACCCTCTGGGGCCAACGTCCTGACTTTC
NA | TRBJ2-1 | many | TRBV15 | CATSRDFGGLPFNEQFF | TGTGCCACCAGCAGAGATTTTGGGGGCCTCCCCTTCAATGAGCAGTTCTTC
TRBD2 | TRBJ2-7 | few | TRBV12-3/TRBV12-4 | CASSPRTSGSASDEQYF | TGTGCCAGCAGCCCAAGGACTAGCGGGAGTGCTAGCGACGAGCAGTACTTC
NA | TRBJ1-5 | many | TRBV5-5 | CASSLESHSNQPQHF | TGTGCCAGCAGCTTGGAGTCACATAGCAATCAGCCCCAGCATTTT
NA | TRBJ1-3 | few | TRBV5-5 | CASSLARQTVSGNTIYF | TGTGCCAGCAGCTTGGCTCGGCAGACAGTCTCTGGAAACACCATATATTTT
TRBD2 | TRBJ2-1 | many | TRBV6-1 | CASTPTGLAEYNEQFF | TGTGCCAGCACCCCTACGGGACTAGCGGAGTACAATGAGCAGTTCTTC
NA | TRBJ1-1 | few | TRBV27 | CASRPMWNTEAFF | TGTGCCAGCAGACCTATGTGGAACACTGAAGCTTTCTTT
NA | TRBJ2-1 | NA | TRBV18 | CASSSRQGSSYNEQFF | TGTGCCAGCTCATCCCGGCAGGGTTCTTCCTACAATGAGCAGTTCTTC